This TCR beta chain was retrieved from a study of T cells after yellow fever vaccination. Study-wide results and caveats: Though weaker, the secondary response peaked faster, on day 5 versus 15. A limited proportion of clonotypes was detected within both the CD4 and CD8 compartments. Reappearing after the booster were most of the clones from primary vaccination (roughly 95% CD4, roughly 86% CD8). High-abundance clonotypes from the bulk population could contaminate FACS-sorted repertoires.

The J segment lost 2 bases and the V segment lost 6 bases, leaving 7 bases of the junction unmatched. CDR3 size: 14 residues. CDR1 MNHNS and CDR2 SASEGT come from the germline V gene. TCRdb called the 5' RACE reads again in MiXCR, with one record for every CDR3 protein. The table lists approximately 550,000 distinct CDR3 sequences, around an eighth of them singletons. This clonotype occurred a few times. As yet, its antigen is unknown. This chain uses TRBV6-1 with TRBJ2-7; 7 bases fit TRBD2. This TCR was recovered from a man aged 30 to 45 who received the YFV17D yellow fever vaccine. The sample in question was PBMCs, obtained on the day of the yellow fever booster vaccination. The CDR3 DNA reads TGTGCCAGCAGCCTCAAGCGGGAAACCTACGAGCAGTACTTC. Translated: CASSLKRETYEQYF.